A single sample is the source of the 11 T cell receptor beta chains below, sequenced in a study of cytomegalovirus exposure and HLA in healthy donors. This table comes from immunoSEQ multiplex PCR, and its TCRdb copy is limited to in-frame clones, with some not included. The sample lists roughly 300,000 clones, roughly 90% occurring once. Source material: PBMCs. Receptor source: a woman aged 25 to 45 in good health and CMV-seropositive.

This chain joins TRBV6-1 and TRBJ1-1, with 7 nucleotides matching TRBD1. The trim removed 6 bases at V and 1 base at J, leaving 2 bases unmatched. The CDR3 totals 13 residues. Germline CDR1 and CDR2: MNHNS and SASEGT. The CDR3 bases are TGTGCCAGCAGAGACAGGGAGAACACTGAAGCTTTCTTT. Its translation is CASRDRENTEAFF.

V gene TRBV20-1 combines with J gene TRBJ2-5, with D unresolved. This CDR3 is built from 11 residues. Germline V CDR1 and CDR2: DFQATT, SNEGSKA (reference sequence). V was shortened by 4 bases and J by 3 bases, with 6 bases between the two germline ends. The CDR3 DNA is TGCAGTGCTACCTATGAAGAGACCCAGTACTTC. Its protein product is CSATYEETQYF.

Concerning this clone: The germline gene is not matched at one end of the junction; a read error may be the cause. The rearrangement joins TRBV2 to TRBJ2-1; D may be TRBD2 (5 bases). The CDR3 covers 10 residues. The germline gives CDR1 SNHLY, CDR2 FYNNEI. This chain's CDR3 is CASSETLALF. CDR3 DNA: TGTGCCAGCTCAGAGACATTAGCGCTCTTC.

This clone has just a few counts. The rearrangement links TRBV5-6 to TRBJ1-6, with 8 bases fitting TRBD1. V shed 1 base, J shed 13 bases, and the junction held 7 bases outside the gene matches. In germline, CDR1 is SGHDT, CDR2 YYEEEE. The CDR3 runs 14 residues. The CDR3 DNA sequence: TGTGCCAGCAGCTTGTCAGGGGGCGGATTCCCCCTCCACTTT. As protein: CASSLSGGGFPLHF.

The chain links TRBV21-1 to TRBJ2-4; whether TRBD1, the table's D call, matches the DNA was not checked. TRBV21-1 is tagged as a pseudogene. This CDR3 spans 15 amino acids. CDR3: CASSRPRDRKNIQYF. DNA of the CDR3: TGTGCCAGCAGCAGACCCCGGGACAGAAAAAACATTCAGTACTTC.

The rearrangement joins TRBV4-1 to TRBJ2-1; D not resolved. Germline assignment: CDR1 MGHRA and CDR2 YSYEKL. There are 16 residues in the CDR3. With 4 bases removed from V and 4 bases from J, the gap between germline ends came to 17 bases. CDR3 sequence: CASSLQTGPWYNEQFF. The CDR3 DNA reads TGCGCCAGCAGCCTCCAAACCGGACCTTGGTACAATGAGCAGTTCTTC.

This clone was recorded many times. This chain connects TRBV5-6 to TRBJ2-5; a possible D gene is TRBD2 (5 bases). Looked up from germline, CDR1 is SGHDT and CDR2 is YYEEEE. The CDR3 covers 17 residues. Trimming left V 1 base short and J 2 bases short, with 18 bases between. The CDR3 bases are TGTGCCAGCAGCTTGTTAGTGTTAGCGACTTTTCAAGAGACCCAGTACTTC. It is translated as CASSLLVLATFQETQYF.

The chain employs TRBV4-1 and TRBJ1-1; TRBD1 matches 11 bases. After removal of 2 bases from V and 7 bases from J, the junction contained 6 bases not matched to a gene. CDR3 length: 15 amino acids. Germline-derived CDR1 and CDR2 are MGHRA and YSYEKL. The CDR3 loop is CASSQPMGQGGEAFF. The CDR3 DNA reads as TGCGCCAGCAGCCAACCTATGGGACAGGGGGGTGAAGCTTTCTTT.

CDR3 region: CATDRTSGGQETQYF. In DNA, the CDR3 is TGTGCCACCGATCGGACTAGCGGGGGGCAAGAGACCCAGTACTTC. The chain links TRBV25-1 to TRBJ2-5, with TRBD2 matching over 14 bases. CDR1 is MGHDK and CDR2 is SYGVNS in the germline V gene. Unmatched junction bases numbered 6, after V lost 10 bases and J lost 2 bases. The CDR3 length is 15 residues.

The CDR3 DNA reads as TGTGCCAGCAGCCCCGGCGGGGGGAACTCCTACGAGCAGTACTTC. Translated, it gives CASSPGGGNSYEQYF. The rearrangement uses TRBV7-3 and TRBJ2-7; TRBD2 matches 8 bases. Germline V gives CDR1 SGHTA, CDR2 FQGTGA. CDR3 length: 15 amino acids. V lost 5 bases and J lost 0; bases outside the gene matches: 6.

The CDR3 bases are TGTGCCAGCAGTTTATCGGCGGTGCTGCCCCAGCATTTT. Encoded protein: CASSLSAVLPQHF. The rearrangement uses TRBV27 and TRBJ1-5; D unresolved. The germline V gene has CDR1 MNHEY and CDR2 SMNVEV (reference sequence). The CDR3 length is 13 residues. The germline V and J ends were trimmed by 0 bases and 9 bases, with 9 bases remaining between them.